This T cell receptor (beta chain) was identified during a study of blood T cell repertoires in COVID-19. Study-level background: Samples taken during acute and convalescent COVID-19 were collected in the United States, Italy and Spain.

The CDR3 contains 12 residues. Germline CDR1 is SEHNR and CDR2 is FQNEAQ (reference sequence). The V end was cut by 5 bases, the J end by 5 bases, with 4 bases between. Per the original data handling: For nucleated cells, counts were estimated from reference gene primer amplification. Measured with immunoSEQ multiplex PCR; TCRdb has only the in-frame clones, and not every one. V, J and clone size are taken as reported in that table, and D and trimming were inferred from the DNA itself. Altogether fewer than 200,000 clones are present, approximately 84% being singletons, with the ten largest covering about 8%.

The rearrangement uses TRBV7-9 and TRBJ1-6; D unclear. This TCR was recovered from a man in his forties who had recovered from COVID-19. The source material was peripheral blood. As DNA, the CDR3 is TGTGCCAGCAGCCCAAATAATTCACCCCTCCACTTT. Translated: CASSPNNSPLHF.